Below are 4 T cell receptor beta chains sequenced from a single sample in a study of neurological immune-mediated disorders. A single record per CDR3 protein comes from TCRdb applying MiXCR to the 5' RACE reads. This sample carries tens of thousands of distinct CDR3 sequences, 4% of them seen once, and the ten largest clones take about 2%. What was sequenced was CD4+ T cells from blood. The origin of the receptors is a middle-aged woman with multiple sclerosis.

The V gene is TRBV6-5, the J gene TRBJ1-1; TRBD1 might be the D (5 bases). The CDR3 spans 14 residues. V dropped 2 bases and J dropped 3 bases, with 10 bases sitting between them. Germline CDR1 MNHEY, CDR2 SVGAGI. CDR3 sequence reads: CASSYMGVYTEAFF. The CDR3, as DNA: TGTGCCAGCAGTTACATGGGGGTATACACTGAAGCTTTCTTT.

This clonotype was seen at least ten times. The V call is TRBV6-2 or TRBV6-3, the J call TRBJ1-5, with TRBD1 matching over 8 bases. The CDR3 consists of 15 residues. Looked up from germline, CDR1 is MNHEY and CDR2 is SVGEGT. Trimming at V came to 4 bases and at J to 6 bases, leaving 8 bases not matched to a gene. The CDR3 reads CASSFRDRRVQPQHF. CDR3 DNA: TGTGCCAGCAGTTTCCGGGACAGGCGGGTTCAGCCCCAGCATTTT.

This clonotype was detected a few times. This chain links TRBV6-5 with TRBJ2-3, with 7 bases matching TRBD2. This CDR3 region has 15 residues. Germline V CDR1 and CDR2: MNHEY, SVGAGI. With 4 bases clipped from V and 4 bases from J, the junction kept 8 bases outside the gene matches. The CDR3 protein is CASSSLWAGADTQYF. In nucleotides, the CDR3 is TGTGCCAGCAGTTCCCTGTGGGCGGGAGCAGATACGCAGTATTTT.

In its sample, this clonotype was seen many times. J is TRBJ2-3 and V is TRBV11-3; 8 nucleotides line up with TRBD1. V dropped 2 bases and J dropped 8; count of bases not matched to a gene: 9. The CDR3 extends over 15 amino acids. Germline loops: CDR1 SGHNT, CDR2 YENEEA. The CDR3 bases are TGTGCCAGCAGCTTATCCGGGACAGGATTTGTTACGCAGTATTTT. Amino acid sequence: CASSLSGTGFVTQYF.